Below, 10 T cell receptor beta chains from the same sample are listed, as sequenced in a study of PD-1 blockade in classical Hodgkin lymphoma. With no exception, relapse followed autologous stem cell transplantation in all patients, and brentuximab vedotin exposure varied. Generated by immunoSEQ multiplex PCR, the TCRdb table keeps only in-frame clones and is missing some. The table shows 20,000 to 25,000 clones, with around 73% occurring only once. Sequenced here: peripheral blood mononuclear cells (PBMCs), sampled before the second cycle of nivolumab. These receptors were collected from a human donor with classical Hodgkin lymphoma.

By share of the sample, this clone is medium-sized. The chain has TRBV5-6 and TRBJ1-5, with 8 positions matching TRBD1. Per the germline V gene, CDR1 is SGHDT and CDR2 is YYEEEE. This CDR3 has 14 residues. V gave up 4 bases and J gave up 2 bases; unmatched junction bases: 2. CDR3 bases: TGTGCCAGCAGCCTGACAGGGGGCAATCAGCCCCAGCATTTT. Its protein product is CASSLTGGNQPQHF.

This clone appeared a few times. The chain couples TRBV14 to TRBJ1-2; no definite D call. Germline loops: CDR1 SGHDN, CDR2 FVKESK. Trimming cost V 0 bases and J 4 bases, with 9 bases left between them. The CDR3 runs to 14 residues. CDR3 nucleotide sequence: TGTGCCAGCAGCCAAGAATCAAGCTTCTATGGCTACACCTTC. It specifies CASSQESSFYGYTF.

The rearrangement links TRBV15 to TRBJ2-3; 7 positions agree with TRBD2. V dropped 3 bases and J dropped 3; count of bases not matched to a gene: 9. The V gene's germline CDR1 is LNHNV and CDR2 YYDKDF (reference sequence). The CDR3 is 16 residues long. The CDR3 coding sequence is TGTGCCACCAGCAGTAACCGAGCGGGATTAACAGATACGCAGTATTTT. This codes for CATSSNRAGLTDTQYF. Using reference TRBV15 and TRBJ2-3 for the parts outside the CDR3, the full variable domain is DAMVIQNPRYQVTQFGKPVTLSCSQTLNHNVMYWYQQKSSQAPKLLFHYYDKDFNNEADTPDNFQSRRPNTSFCFLDIRSPGLGDTAMYLCATSSNRAGLTDTQYFGPGTRLTVL.

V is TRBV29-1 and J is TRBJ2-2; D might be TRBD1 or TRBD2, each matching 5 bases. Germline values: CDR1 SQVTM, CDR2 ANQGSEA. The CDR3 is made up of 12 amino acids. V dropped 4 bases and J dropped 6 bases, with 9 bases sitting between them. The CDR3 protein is CSVVSGPGELFF. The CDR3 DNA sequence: TGCAGCGTTGTATCGGGACCCGGGGAGCTGTTTTTT.

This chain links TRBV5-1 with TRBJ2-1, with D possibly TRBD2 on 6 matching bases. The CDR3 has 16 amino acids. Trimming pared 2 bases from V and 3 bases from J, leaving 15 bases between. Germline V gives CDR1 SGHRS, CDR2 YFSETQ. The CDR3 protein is CASSLPRLVLYNEQFF. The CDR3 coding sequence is TGCGCCAGCAGCTTACCTCGACTAGTCCTCTACAATGAGCAGTTCTTC.

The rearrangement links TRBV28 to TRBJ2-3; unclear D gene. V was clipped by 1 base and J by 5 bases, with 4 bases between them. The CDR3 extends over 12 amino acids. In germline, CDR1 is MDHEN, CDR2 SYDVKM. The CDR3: CASSLYGDTQYF. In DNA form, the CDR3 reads TGTGCCAGCAGTTTATATGGAGATACGCAGTATTTT.

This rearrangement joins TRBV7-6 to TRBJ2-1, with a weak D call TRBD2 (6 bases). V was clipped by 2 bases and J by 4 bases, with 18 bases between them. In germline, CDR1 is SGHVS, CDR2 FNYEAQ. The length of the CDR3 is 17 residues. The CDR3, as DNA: TGTGCCAGCAGCTTAATTAGTGTTGGGACTGTTTACAATGAGCAGTTCTTC. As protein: CASSLISVGTVYNEQFF.

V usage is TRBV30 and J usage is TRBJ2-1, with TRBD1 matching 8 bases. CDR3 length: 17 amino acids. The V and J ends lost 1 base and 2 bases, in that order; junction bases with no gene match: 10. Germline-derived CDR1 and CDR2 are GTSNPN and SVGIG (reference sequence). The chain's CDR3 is CAWSAKIGTGAYNEQFF. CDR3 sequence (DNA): TGTGCCTGGAGTGCTAAGATCGGGACAGGAGCCTACAATGAGCAGTTCTTC.

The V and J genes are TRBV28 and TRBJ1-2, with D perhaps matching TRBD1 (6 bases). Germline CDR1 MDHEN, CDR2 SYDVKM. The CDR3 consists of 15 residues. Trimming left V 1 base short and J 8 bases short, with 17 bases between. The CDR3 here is CASSLFTTGISGYTF. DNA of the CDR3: TGTGCCAGCAGTTTATTTACAACAGGGATTTCGGGCTACACCTTC.

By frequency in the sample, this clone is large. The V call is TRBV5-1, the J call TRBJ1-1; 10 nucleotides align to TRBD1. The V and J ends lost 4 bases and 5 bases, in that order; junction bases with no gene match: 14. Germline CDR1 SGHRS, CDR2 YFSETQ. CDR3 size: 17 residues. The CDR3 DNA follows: TGCGCCAGCAGCCGGCCCTTGACAGGGGGCGAAAGTACTGAAGCTTTCTTT. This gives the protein CASSRPLTGGESTEAFF.